These T cell receptor beta chains were read from a single sample in a study of blood T cells in healthy people across ages. TCRdb processed the 5' RACE reads anew with MiXCR; each CDR3 protein has one entry. This sample has roughly 1.7 million distinct CDR3 sequences, with about 32% found just once. Specimen: blood. The receptors were sampled from a woman aged 25 to 39 in good health. Both conserved end residues are part of each CDR3. The D gene is left open where the match is weak. Rows give clone size only sometimes, using once, few, many, or a class for an expanded clone.

. | TRBJ1-2 | many | TRBV7-2 | TGTGCCAGCAGCCCGCGTCCAGGGAGTATGAGTGGCTACACCTTC | CASSPRPGSMSGYTF
TRBD2 | TRBJ2-1 | . | TRBV5-4 | TGTGCCAGCAGCGGAGCCGGGACTAGCGGGGGAAATGAGCAGTTCTTC | CASSGAGTSGGNEQFF
TRBD1 | TRBJ2-7 | . | TRBV2 | TGTGCCAGCAGTGGGCCGGGGACAGGGGACGGCTACGAGCAGTACTTC | CASSGPGTGDGYEQYF
. | TRBJ2-1 | few | TRBV30 | TGTGCCTGGAGTGACGGAGACAATGAGCAGTTCTTC | CAWSDGDNEQFF
. | TRBJ2-7 | . | TRBV10-3 | TGTGCCACCTTTGGCGGCTACGAGCAGTACTTC | CATFGGYEQYF
TRBD2 | TRBJ2-1 | . | TRBV6-1 | TGTGCCTGCAGGGCGGGACTAGCGTTAACAGAGCAGTTCTTC | CACRAGLALTEQFF
. | TRBJ2-7 | few | TRBV6-1 | TGTGCCAGCAGTGGCCGGGGAGAATCCCGCTACGAGCAGTACTTC | CASSGRGESRYEQYF
. | TRBJ2-1 | . | TRBV7-9 | TGTGCCAGCAGCCGACAGAGGGCTGAGCAGTTCTTC | CASSRQRAEQFF
. | TRBJ2-5 | few | TRBV25-1 | TGTGCCAGCAGTGCACCTTACAGGGCAGGGGAGACCCAGTACTTC | CASSAPYRAGETQYF
TRBD2 | TRBJ2-1 | . | TRBV5-1 | TGCGCCAGCAGCTTCGTCCTAGCGGGGAACAATGAGCAGTTCTTC | CASSFVLAGNNEQFF
. | TRBJ2-7 | many | TRBV12-3/TRBV12-4 | TGTGCCAGCAGTGCCCACGAAGGGCGGGTCGCCTACGAGCAGTACTTC | CASSAHEGRVAYEQYF
. | TRBJ1-6 | . | TRBV28 | TGTGCCAGCAGTTTTCGTTTAAGGGATTCACCCCTCCACTTT | CASSFRLRDSPLHF
TRBD2 | TRBJ2-1 | few | TRBV20-1 | TGCAGTGCTAGTTCGGGGGGGGGAGAAGACAATGAGCAGTTCTTC | CSASSGGGEDNEQFF
TRBD2 | TRBJ2-3 | few | TRBV9 | TGTGCCAGCAGCGTATATCCAGGGAGGGTCACAGATACGCAGTATTTT | CASSVYPGRVTDTQYF
. | TRBJ2-2 | few | TRBV4-1 | TGCGCCTGCGGTCCACCTCGGCTCACCGGGGAGCTGTTTTTT | CACGPPRLTGELFF
. | TRBJ2-2 | few | TRBV7-9 | TGTGCCAGCAGCTACTTAGCCACCGGGGAGCTGTTTTTT | CASSYLATGELFF
TRBD1 | TRBJ2-5 | few | TRBV20-1 | TGCAGTGCTAGAGATATCAGGACAGGGTTGGTGGAGACCCAGTACTTC | CSARDIRTGLVETQYF
. | TRBJ1-5 | many | TRBV20-1 | TGCAGTGGGAGGGGATATAGCAATCAGCCCCAGCATTTT | CSGRGYSNQPQHF
. | TRBJ1-2 | few | TRBV6-5 | TGTGCCAGCAGGTCTTCAAACTATGGCTACACCTTC | CASRSSNYGYTF
TRBD1 | TRBJ2-1 | . | TRBV12-3/TRBV12-4 | TGTGCCAGCAGCGCGACAGGGGTCAATGAGCAGTTCTTC | CASSATGVNEQFF
TRBD1 | TRBJ2-7 | few | TRBV5-5 | TGTGCCAGCAGCCCACGGGACAGTCAAGACGAGCAGTACTTC | CASSPRDSQDEQYF
. | TRBJ1-2 | . | TRBV7-2 | TGTGCCAGCAGCTTAACGCTAGGCGGGGGGGGCTACACCTTC | CASSLTLGGGGYTF
TRBD1 | TRBJ2-7 | . | TRBV11-2 | TGTGCCAGCAGCTTCAATCGGACAGGTGCCGACGAGCAGTACTTC | CASSFNRTGADEQYF
TRBD1 | TRBJ2-1 | . | TRBV7-3 | TGTGCCAGCAGCCGGACAGGGGCTAATGAGCAGTTCTTC | CASSRTGANEQFF
. | TRBJ2-2 | . | TRBV27 | TGTGCCAGCAGTTTGGAGGGAACTAACGGGGAGCTGTTTTTT | CASSLEGTNGELFF
. | TRBJ2-5 | . | TRBV7-3 | TGTGCCAGCAGCTCCGTACAGGGAGAGACCCAGTACTTC | CASSSVQGETQYF
. | TRBJ2-1 | . | TRBV29-1 | TGCAGCGTTACCGGGGCCGAGGGGAGCTCCTACAATGAGCAGTTCTTC | CSVTGAEGSSYNEQFF
TRBD2 | TRBJ2-3 | few | TRBV20-1 | TGCAGTGCTAGTCAGGGACTAGGCGGGGCTACGCAGTATTTT | CSASQGLGGATQYF
TRBD2 | TRBJ2-1 | . | TRBV14 | TGTGCCAGCAGCCAAGATCCCCAAGTGGCGGGAGGGTCGAATGAGCAGTTCTTC | CASSQDPQVAGGSNEQFF
TRBD2 | TRBJ2-7 | few | TRBV7-9 | TGTGCCAGCAGCTCGGGACTAGCGGGCCCCGAGCAGTACTTC | CASSSGLAGPEQYF
. | TRBJ1-1 | . | TRBV4-2 | TGTGCCAGCAGCCAAGATCGTTTCACGGCTGAAGCTTTCTTT | CASSQDRFTAEAFF
. | TRBJ1-2 | once | TRBV10-2 | TGCGCCAGCAGCTCCAGGGTGGGGAACTATGGCTACACCTTC | CASSSRVGNYGYTF
. | TRBJ1-2 | . | TRBV2 | TGTGCCAGCAGTGCGGTCCCAGGGACTAACTATGGCTACACCTTC | CASSAVPGTNYGYTF
. | TRBJ2-7 | few | TRBV7-9 | TGTGCCAGCAGCCCCCGGGAGCAGGGCGACGAGCAGTACTTC | CASSPREQGDEQYF
. | TRBJ2-3 | . | TRBV6-2/TRBV6-3 | TGTGCCAGCAGTCACTCCACCACAGATACGCAGTATTTT | CASSHSTTDTQYF
. | TRBJ2-1 | few | TRBV12-3/TRBV12-4 | TGTGCCAGCAGTTTTGACCAAAAAAATGAGCAGTTCTTC | CASSFDQKNEQFF
. | TRBJ2-1 | few | TRBV2 | TGTGCCAGCAGCGCTATGCGGGGCAGGGACGTGAATGAGCAGTTCTTC | CASSAMRGRDVNEQFF
. | TRBJ1-2 | few | TRBV6-1 | TGTGCCAGCAGTGATTCTAGTTATGGCTACACCTTC | CASSDSSYGYTF
. | TRBJ1-5 | few | TRBV3-1 | TGTGCCAGCAGCCATCAAGGGAACAATCAGCCCCAGCATTTT | CASSHQGNNQPQHF
. | TRBJ2-1 | . | TRBV4-2 | TGTGCCAGCAGCCAAGGGGAGGCAGGGAATGAGCAGTTCTTC | CASSQGEAGNEQFF
. | TRBJ2-1 | . | TRBV6-9 | TGTGCCAGCAGGCCCCTCCTTTCTAGTGAGCAGTTCTTC | CASRPLLSSEQFF
. | TRBJ2-5 | . | TRBV27 | TGTGCCAGCAGGCCTCTCGGGGTCGTAGCCGACCAAGAGACCCAGTACTTC | CASRPLGVVADQETQYF
. | TRBJ2-7 | . | TRBV7-2 | TGTGCCAGCAGCTTTAGTCACGAGGTTGAGCAGTACTTC | CASSFSHEVEQYF